This T cell receptor beta chain comes out of a study of T cells expressing NK-cell markers. TCRdb re-analyzed the 5' RACE reads; it lists each CDR3 protein once, without DNA. In all, the sample yields about 450,000 distinct CDR3 sequences. This CDR3 has 16 residues. Per germline, CDR1 LNHDA and CDR2 SQIVND (reference sequence). Sequencing was performed on blood T cells: a sorted CD56 or NKG2C T cell subset, CD4+ or CD8+ T cells, or bulk PBMC T cells (not recorded which). This sequence was found in a woman between 18 and 69 years old in good health. This chain uses TRBV19 with TRBJ2-1; TCRdb proposes TRBD1, but this gene call is untestable without DNA. The CDR3 region is CASSVNWVSRMNEQFF.